This T cell receptor beta chain emerged from a study of response to subunit inactivated influenza vaccine. Study-wide results and limits: New T cells are recruited in small numbers by each seasonal influenza vaccination, according to the authors' suggestion.

With respect to this clonotype: Its target is unknown.

TCRdb reprocessed the RT-PCR reads via MiXCR and lists one record per CDR3 protein. The repertoire has about 520,000 distinct CDR3 sequences, around 7.9% of them found once; the top ten carry less than 15%. The ends were cut back, 2 bases at V and 3 bases at J, with 15 bases in the middle. CDR1 and CDR2 from the germline V gene are MNHEY and SMNVEV (reference sequence). The CDR3 totals 16 residues. The TCR was taken from a man between 50 and 75 years old who received an inactivated influenza vaccine. Sequenced here: PBMCs from blood, sampled around 25 months after vaccination. The chain has TRBV27 and TRBJ2-3; D is possibly TRBD2 (6 bases). The CDR3 DNA reads as TGTGCCAGCAGTTTAGGGTTGCGACTAGGGACAGATACGCAGTATTTT. Residues: CASSLGLRLGTDTQYF.